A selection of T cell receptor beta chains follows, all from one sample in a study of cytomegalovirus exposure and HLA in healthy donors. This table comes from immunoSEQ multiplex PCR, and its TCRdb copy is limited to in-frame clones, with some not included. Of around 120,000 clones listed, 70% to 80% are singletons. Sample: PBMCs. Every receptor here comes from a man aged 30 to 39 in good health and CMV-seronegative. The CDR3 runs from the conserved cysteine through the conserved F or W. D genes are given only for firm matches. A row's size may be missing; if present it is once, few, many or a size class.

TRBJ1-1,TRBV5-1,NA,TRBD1,TGCGCCAGCAGTCGGACAGGGAACACTGAAGCTTTCTTT,CASSRTGNTEAFF
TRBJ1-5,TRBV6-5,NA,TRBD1,TGTGCCAGCAAGACAGGGGACCATCAGCCCCAGCATTTT,CASKTGDHQPQHF
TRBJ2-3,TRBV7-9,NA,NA,TGTGCCAGCCGACTCTTCACAGATACGCAGTATTTT,CASRLFTDTQYF
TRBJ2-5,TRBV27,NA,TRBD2,TGTGCCAGCAGTCATCGGGGGGGCCAAGAGACCCAGTACTTC,CASSHRGGQETQYF
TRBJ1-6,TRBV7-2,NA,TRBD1,TGTGCCAGCAGCCTACAGGGGATCACTAATTCACCCCTCCACTTT,CASSLQGITNSPLHF
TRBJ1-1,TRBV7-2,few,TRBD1,TGTGCCAGCAGCTTAGAGGGACAGGGCCGTTTGAACACTGAAGCTTTCTTT,CASSLEGQGRLNTEAFF
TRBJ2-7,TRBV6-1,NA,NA,TGTGCCAGCAAGGGGGGGGAAAGCTCCTACGAGCAGTACTTC,CASKGGESSYEQYF
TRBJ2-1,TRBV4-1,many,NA,TGCGCCAGCAGCTACAGGGTCGGCTACAATGAGCAGTTCTTC,CASSYRVGYNEQFF
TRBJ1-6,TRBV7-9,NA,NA,TGTGCCAGCAGCAGGACAGCAAGCTCCTATAATTCACCCCTCCACTTT,CASSRTASSYNSPLHF
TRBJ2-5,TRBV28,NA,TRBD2,TGTGCCAGCAGAGGGATTGGACTAGCGGGAGAGACCCAGTACTTC,CASRGIGLAGETQYF
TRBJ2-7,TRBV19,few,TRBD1,TGTGCCAGAATGGACAGGGCGTCCTACGAGCAGTACTTC,CARMDRASYEQYF
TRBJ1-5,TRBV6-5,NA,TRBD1,TGTGCCAGCAGTAACTCCGGACAGGGCGGTAATCAGCCCCAGCATTTT,CASSNSGQGGNQPQHF
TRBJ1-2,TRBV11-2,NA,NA,TGTGCCAGCAGCTTAGATGGCGGAGGAGTTTATGGCTACACCTTC,CASSLDGGGVYGYTF
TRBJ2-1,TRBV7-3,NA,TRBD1,TGTGCCAGCAGCTTATCCGGGACAGTTTACAATGAGCAGTTCTTC,CASSLSGTVYNEQFF
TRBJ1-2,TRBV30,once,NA,TGTGCCTGGAGTGTAAGCTCTGGCTACACCTTC,CAWSVSSGYTF
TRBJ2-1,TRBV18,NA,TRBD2,TGTGCCAGCTCCCCTCGTATAGCGGGGGGGGCCAATGAGCAGTTCTTC,CASSPRIAGGANEQFF
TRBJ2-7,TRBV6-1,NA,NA,TGTGCCAGCAGTGAAATGGGGGGGACAAGGAACGAGCAGTACTTC,CASSEMGGTRNEQYF
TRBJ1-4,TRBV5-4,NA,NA,TGTGCCAGCAGCGCCGATGTCAGGGTGCCGACCTCCAATGAAAAACTGTTTTTT,CASSADVRVPTSNEKLFF
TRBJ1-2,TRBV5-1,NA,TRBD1,TGCGCCAGCACCCCTCGGACAGGTGATCACTATGGCTACACCTTC,CASTPRTGDHYGYTF
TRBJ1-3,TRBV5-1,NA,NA,TGCGCCAGCAGCGGGCAGGGGATCTCTGGAAACACCATATATTTT,CASSGQGISGNTIYF
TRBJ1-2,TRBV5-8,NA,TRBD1,TGTGCCAGCAGCACCTGGACAGGGGAGGACTATGGCTACACCTTC,CASSTWTGEDYGYTF
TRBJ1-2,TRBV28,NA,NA,TGTGTTGAGGGGGGGGCAGGCTATGGCTACACCTTC,CVEGGAGYGYTF
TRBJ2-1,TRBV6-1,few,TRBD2,TGTGCCAGCAGTGTTCGGGAGGGCCTCTACAATGAGCAGTTCTTC,CASSVREGLYNEQFF
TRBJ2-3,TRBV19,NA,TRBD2,TGTGCCAGTAGTACCGGGACTAGCGGGGGCCATACGCAGTATTTT,CASSTGTSGGHTQYF
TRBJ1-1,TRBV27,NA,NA,TGTGCCAGCAGTTTATCGTTAACGGTGAACACTGAAGCTTTCTTT,CASSLSLTVNTEAFF
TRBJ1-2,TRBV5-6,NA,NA,TGTGCCAGCAGCTTGAAGCGGGGAAGCGGCACCTTC,CASSLKRGSGTF
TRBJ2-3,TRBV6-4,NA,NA,TGTGCCAGCAGTCGACTACCGACCAATACAGATACGCAGTATTTT,CASSRLPTNTDTQYF
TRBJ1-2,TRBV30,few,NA,TGTGCCTGGAACCTCAGGGGTTACAAGTCTGGCTACACCTTC,CAWNLRGYKSGYTF
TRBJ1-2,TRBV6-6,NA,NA,TGTGCCAGCAGTATCGAGGGACGGGGGTATGGCTACACCTTC,CASSIEGRGYGYTF
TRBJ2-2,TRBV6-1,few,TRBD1,TGTGCCAGCAGAAGGGACAGGGCCGGCGGGGAGCTGTTTTTT,CASRRDRAGGELFF
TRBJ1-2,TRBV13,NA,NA,TGTGCCAGCAGCTTAAACCCGGACTATGGCTACACCTTC,CASSLNPDYGYTF
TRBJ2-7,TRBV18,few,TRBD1,TGTGCCAGCGTCCGGACAGGAACCTACGAGCAGTACTTC,CASVRTGTYEQYF
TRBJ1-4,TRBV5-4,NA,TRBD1,TGTGCCAGCAGCTTGGCCGGACAGGGGTATTCTAATGAAAAACTGTTTTTT,CASSLAGQGYSNEKLFF
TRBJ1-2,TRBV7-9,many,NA,TGTGCCAGCAGCCTGGACAGTTATGGCTACACCTTC,CASSLDSYGYTF
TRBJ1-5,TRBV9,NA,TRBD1,TGTGCCAGCAGCCGCGACCCGACAGGGCAACAGCCCCAGCATTTT,CASSRDPTGQQPQHF
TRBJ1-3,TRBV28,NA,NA,TGTGCCAGCAGTTTAGTGGCAACCCCTGGAAACACCATATATTTT,CASSLVATPGNTIYF
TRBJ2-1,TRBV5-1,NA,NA,TGCGCCAGCAGCTTGGGGGACACGAATCACTACAATGAGCAGTTCTTC,CASSLGDTNHYNEQFF
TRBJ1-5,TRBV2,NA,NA,TGTGCCAGCAGTGTAGGGACACCTGTGGGCAATCAGCCCCAGCATTTT,CASSVGTPVGNQPQHF
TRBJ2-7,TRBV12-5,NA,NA,TGTGCTAGTGGTTTGGTCCCACTCTACGAGCAGTACTTC,CASGLVPLYEQYF
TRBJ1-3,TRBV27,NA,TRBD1,TGTGCCAGCAGTTTCCAGGGGGCGCCCGGAAACACCATATATTTT,CASSFQGAPGNTIYF
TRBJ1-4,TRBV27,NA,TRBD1,TGTGCCAGCAGTAACTACAGGGGGCGAGAAAAACTGTTTTTT,CASSNYRGREKLFF
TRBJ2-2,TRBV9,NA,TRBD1,TGTGCCAGCAGCGATAGGACAGGGAACACCGGGGAGCTGTTTTTT,CASSDRTGNTGELFF
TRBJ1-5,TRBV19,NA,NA,TGTGCCGGGGGTCTAGAGGGAGGGCAGCCCCAGCATTTT,CAGGLEGGQPQHF
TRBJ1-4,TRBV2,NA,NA,TGTGCCAGCAGCCACGGTTTGAGAACAACTAATGAAAAACTGTTTTTT,CASSHGLRTTNEKLFF
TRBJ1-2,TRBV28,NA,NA,TGTGCCAGCAGTTCCTTTATAGCGTATGGCTACACCTTC,CASSSFIAYGYTF
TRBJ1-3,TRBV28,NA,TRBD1,TGTGCCAGCATCCCCAACAGGGGATTAAGCTCTGGAAACACCATATATTTT,CASIPNRGLSSGNTIYF
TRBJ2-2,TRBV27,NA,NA,TGTGCCAGCAGTGGAGACCAGGGGTTTATCGGGGAGCTGTTTTTT,CASSGDQGFIGELFF
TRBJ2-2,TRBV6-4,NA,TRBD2,TGTGCCAGCCAACGGACTAGCGGGGCAACCGGGGAGCTGTTTTTT,CASQRTSGATGELFF
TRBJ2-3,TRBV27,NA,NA,TGTGCCAGCAGTTCACCTAGTTCGCCTAGCACAGATACGCAGTATTTT,CASSSPSSPSTDTQYF
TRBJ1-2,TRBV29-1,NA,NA,TGCAGCGTGGAAGGGACACCCCGGCCCTACACCTTC,CSVEGTPRPYTF